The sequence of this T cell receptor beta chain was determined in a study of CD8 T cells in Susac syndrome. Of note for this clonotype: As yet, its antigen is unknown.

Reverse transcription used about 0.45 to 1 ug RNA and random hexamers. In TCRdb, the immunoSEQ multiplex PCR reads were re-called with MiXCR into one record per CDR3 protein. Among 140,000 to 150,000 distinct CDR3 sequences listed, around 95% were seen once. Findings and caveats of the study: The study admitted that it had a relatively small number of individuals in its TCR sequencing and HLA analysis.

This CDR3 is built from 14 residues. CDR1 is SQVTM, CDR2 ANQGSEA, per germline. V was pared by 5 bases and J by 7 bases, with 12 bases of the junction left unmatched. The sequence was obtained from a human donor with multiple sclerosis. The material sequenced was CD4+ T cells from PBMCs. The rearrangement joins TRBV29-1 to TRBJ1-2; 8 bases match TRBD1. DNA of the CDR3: TGCAGCGTTTCTCCTGGGGCAGGGGGCTTTGGCTACACCTTC. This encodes CSVSPGAGGFGYTF.